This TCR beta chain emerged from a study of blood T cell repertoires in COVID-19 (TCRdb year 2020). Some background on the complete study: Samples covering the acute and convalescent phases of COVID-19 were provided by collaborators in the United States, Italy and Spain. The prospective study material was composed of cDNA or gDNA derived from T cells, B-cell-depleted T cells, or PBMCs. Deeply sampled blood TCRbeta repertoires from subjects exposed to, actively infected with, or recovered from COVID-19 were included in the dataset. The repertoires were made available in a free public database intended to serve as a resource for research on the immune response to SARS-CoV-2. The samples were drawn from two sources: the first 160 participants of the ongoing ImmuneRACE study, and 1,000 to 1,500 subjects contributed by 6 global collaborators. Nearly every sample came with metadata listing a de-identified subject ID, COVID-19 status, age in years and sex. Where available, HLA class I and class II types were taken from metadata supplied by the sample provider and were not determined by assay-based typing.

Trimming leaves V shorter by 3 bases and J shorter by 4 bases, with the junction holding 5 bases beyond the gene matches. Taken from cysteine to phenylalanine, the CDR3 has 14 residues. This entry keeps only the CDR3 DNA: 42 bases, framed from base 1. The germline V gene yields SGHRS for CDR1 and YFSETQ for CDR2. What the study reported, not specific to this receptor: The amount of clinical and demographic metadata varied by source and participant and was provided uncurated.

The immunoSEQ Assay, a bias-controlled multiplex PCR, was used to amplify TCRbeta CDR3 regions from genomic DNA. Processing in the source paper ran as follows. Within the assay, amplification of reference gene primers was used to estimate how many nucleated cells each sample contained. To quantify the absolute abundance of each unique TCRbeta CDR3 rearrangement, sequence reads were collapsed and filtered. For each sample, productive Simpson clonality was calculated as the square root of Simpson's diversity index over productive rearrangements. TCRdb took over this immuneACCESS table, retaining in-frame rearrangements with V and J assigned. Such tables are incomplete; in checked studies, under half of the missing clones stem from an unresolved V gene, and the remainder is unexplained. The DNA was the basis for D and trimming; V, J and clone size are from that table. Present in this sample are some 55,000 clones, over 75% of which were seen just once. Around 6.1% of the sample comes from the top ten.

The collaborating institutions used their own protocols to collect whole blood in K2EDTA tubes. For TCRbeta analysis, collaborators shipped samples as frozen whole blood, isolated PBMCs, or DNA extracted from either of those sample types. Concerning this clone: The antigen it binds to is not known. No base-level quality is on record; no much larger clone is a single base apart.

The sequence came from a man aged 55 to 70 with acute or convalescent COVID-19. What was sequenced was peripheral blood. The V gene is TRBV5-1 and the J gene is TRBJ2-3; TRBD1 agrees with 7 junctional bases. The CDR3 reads CASSYQGVADTQYF. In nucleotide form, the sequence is TGCGCCAGCAGCTACCAGGGGGTCGCAGATACGCAGTATTTT.